The subject of this entry is one T cell receptor beta chain. The data were taken from a study of shared clonotypes between healthy human individuals. TCRdb's copy holds only in-frame clones and misses some; the assay was immunoSEQ multiplex PCR. The profile covers 500,000 to 650,000 clones, with roughly 72% appearing a single time and approximately 12% taken by the ten largest. Sequenced input: PBMCs. The TCR originated in a woman aged 40 to 49 in good health. Some clones in this sample may be carry-over from other donors' samples.

CDR3 in amino acids: CATSRGAAGLTDTQYF. The CDR3 DNA is TGTGCCACCAGCAGAGGGGCAGCGGGGCTCACAGATACGCAGTATTTT. The V and J genes are TRBV15 and TRBJ2-3, with 7 nucleotides matching TRBD2. The V gene's germline CDR1 is LNHNV and CDR2 YYDKDF (reference sequence). The V segment lost 1 base and the J segment 2 bases; nucleotides outside the gene matches: 6. This CDR3 spans 16 amino acids.